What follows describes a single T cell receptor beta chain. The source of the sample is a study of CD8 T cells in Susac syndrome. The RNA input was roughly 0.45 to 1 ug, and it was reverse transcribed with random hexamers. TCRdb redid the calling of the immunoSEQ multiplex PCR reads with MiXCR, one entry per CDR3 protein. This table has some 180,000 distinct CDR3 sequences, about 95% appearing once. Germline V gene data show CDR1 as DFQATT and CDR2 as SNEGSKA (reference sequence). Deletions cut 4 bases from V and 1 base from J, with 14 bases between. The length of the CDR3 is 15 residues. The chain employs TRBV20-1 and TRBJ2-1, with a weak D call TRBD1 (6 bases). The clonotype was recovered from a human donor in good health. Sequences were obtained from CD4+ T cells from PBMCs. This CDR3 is CSAKLQGLSYNEQFF. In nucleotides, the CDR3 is TGCAGTGCTAAACTACAGGGTCTGTCCTACAATGAGCAGTTCTTC.